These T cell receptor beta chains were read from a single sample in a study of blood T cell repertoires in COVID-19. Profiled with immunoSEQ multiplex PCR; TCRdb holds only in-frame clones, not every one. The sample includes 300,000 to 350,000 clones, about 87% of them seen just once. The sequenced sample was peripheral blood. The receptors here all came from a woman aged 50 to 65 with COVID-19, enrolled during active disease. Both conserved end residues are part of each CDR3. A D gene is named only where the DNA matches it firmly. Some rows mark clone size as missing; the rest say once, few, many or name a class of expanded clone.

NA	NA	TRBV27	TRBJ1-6	CASSLFRGINNSPLHF	TGTGCCAGCAGTTTATTCAGGGGTATTAATAATTCACCCCTCCACTTT
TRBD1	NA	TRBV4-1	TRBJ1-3	CASVEGQGSAGNTIYF	TGCGCCAGCGTCGAAGGACAGGGAAGTGCTGGAAACACCATATATTTT
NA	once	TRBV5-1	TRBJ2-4	CASSLGRGSSDIQYF	TGCGCCAGCAGCTTGGGGAGGGGATCGAGCGACATTCAGTACTTC
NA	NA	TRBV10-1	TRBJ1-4	CASGSGGSHGEKLFF	TGCGCCAGCGGCAGTGGGGGGTCCCATGGAGAAAAACTGTTTTTT
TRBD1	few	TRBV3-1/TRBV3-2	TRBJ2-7	CASSWTGHEQYF	TGTGCCAGCAGCTGGACAGGGCACGAGCAGTACTTC
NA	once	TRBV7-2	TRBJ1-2	CASSLGGGINYGYTF	TGTGCCAGCAGCTTAGGGGGAGGAATAAACTATGGCTACACCTTC
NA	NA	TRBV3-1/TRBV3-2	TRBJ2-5	CASSRGTRHQETQYF	TGTGCCAGCAGCCGTGGGACACGGCACCAAGAGACCCAGTACTTC
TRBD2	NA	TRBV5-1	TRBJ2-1	CASSWTSGYEQFF	TGCGCCAGCAGCTGGACTAGCGGCTATGAGCAGTTCTTC
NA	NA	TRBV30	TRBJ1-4	CAWQSGEKLFF	TGTGCCTGGCAGAGCGGGGAAAAACTGTTTTTT
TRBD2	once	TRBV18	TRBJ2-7	CASSPLAGEVNEQYF	TGTGCCAGCTCACCACTAGCGGGAGAGGTCAACGAGCAGTACTTC
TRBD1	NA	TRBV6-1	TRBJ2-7	CASSEGQGRIYEQYF	TGTGCCAGCAGTGAAGGACAGGGAAGAATCTACGAGCAGTACTTC
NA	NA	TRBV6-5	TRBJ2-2	CASNSRDNRNGELFF	TGTGCCAGCAACAGCCGGGACAACAGGAACGGGGAGCTGTTTTTT
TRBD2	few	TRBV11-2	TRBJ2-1	CASSLGAGGGAPLFF	TGTGCCAGCAGCTTAGGGGCGGGCGGGGGGGCCCCTTTGTTCTTC
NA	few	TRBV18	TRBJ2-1	CASSPSGFGYNEQFF	TGTGCCAGCTCACCATCGGGATTTGGCTACAATGAGCAGTTCTTC
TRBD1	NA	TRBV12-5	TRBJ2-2	CASGVTGGLFRELFF	TGTGCTAGTGGTGTGACAGGGGGCTTATTTAGGGAGCTGTTTTTT
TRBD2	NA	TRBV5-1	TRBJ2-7	CASSLGLAVAYEQYF	TGCGCCAGCAGCTTGGGACTAGCGGTAGCCTACGAGCAGTACTTC
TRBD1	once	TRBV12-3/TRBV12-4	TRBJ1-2	CASNLGTGRGYTF	TGTGCCAGCAACCTGGGGACAGGACGAGGCTACACCTTC
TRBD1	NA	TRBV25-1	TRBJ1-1	CASSVDRGVSTEAFF	TGTGCCAGCAGTGTGGACAGGGGGGTGAGCACTGAAGCTTTCTTT
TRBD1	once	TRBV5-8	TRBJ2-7	CASSWGQVWQYF	TGTGCCAGCAGCTGGGGACAGGTCTGGCAGTACTTC
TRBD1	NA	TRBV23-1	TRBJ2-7	CASSQSNRPATGCTYEQYF	TGCGCCAGCAGTCAATCAAACCGCCCCGCGACAGGGTGTACCTACGAGCAGTACTTC
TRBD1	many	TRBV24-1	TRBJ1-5	CATSDTRQGAWADQPQHF	TGTGCCACCAGTGATACGCGACAGGGAGCCTGGGCAGATCAGCCCCAGCATTTT
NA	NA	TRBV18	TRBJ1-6	CASSPRIPDSPLHF	TGTGCCAGCTCACCACGTATTCCGGATTCACCCCTCCACTTT
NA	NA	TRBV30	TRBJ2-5	CAWSLGRVQETQYF	TGTGCCTGGAGCCTAGGCAGGGTTCAAGAGACCCAGTACTTC
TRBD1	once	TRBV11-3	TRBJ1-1	CASSSGQGESTEAFF	TGTGCCAGCAGCTCAGGACAGGGGGAAAGCACTGAAGCTTTCTTT
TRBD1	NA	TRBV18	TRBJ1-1	CASSRQGLNTEAFF	TGTGCCAGCTCACGACAGGGCCTGAACACTGAAGCTTTCTTT
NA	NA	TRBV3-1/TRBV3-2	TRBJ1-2	CASSQAGVGYTF	TGTGCCAGCAGCCAAGCAGGGGTGGGCTACACCTTC
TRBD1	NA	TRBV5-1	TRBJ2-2	CASSFARGQYGELFF	TGCGCCAGCAGCTTCGCCAGGGGGCAGTACGGGGAGCTGTTTTTT
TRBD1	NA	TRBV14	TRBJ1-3	CASSPDRGAGNTIYF	TGTGCCAGCAGCCCCGACAGGGGGGCAGGAAACACCATATATTTT
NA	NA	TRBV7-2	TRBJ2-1	CASSPMTGRASYNEQFF	TGTGCCAGCAGCCCCATGACCGGAAGAGCTAGTTACAATGAGCAGTTCTTC
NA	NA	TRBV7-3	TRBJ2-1	CASSLANNEQFF	TGTGCCAGCAGCCTGGCAAACAATGAGCAGTTCTTC
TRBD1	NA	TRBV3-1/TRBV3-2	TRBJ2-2	CASSQLRDRAMYNGRELFF	TGTGCCAGCAGCCAACTAAGGGACAGGGCAATGTATAATGGTCGGGAGCTGTTTTTT
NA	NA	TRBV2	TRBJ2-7	CASSQISYEQYF	TGTGCCAGCAGTCAAATCTCCTACGAGCAGTACTTC
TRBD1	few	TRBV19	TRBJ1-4	CASTDRVEKLFF	TGTGCCAGCACGGACAGGGTGGAAAAACTGTTTTTT
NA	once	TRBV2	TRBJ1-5	CASSDRRGNQPQHF	TGTGCCAGCAGTGACAGGCGGGGCAATCAGCCCCAGCATTTT
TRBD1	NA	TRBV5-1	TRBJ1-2	CASSLDRGGYTF	TGCGCCAGCAGCCTTGACAGGGGGGGCTACACCTTC
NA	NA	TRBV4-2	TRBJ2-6	CASSQSQGTGANVLTF	TGTGCCAGCAGCCAAAGCCAGGGCACTGGGGCCAACGTCCTGACTTTC
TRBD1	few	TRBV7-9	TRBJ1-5	CASSPPGQGGVQPQHF	TGTGCCAGCAGCCCGCCGGGACAGGGGGGGGTTCAGCCCCAGCATTTT
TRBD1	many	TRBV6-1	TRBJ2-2	CASSEVLWGGRTGVTGELFF	TGTGCCAGCAGTGAAGTCCTTTGGGGCGGCAGGACAGGGGTCACCGGGGAGCTGTTTTTT
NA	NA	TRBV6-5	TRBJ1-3	CASSRTHSGNTIYF	TGTGCCAGCAGTAGGACACACTCTGGAAACACCATATATTTT
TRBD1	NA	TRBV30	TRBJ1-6	CACLTTGSGSPLHF	TGTGCCTGTCTGACGACAGGGTCGGGTTCACCCCTCCACTTT
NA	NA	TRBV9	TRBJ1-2	CASSPDTGLGTYGYTF	TGTGCCAGCAGCCCAGATACAGGGTTGGGGACCTATGGCTACACCTTC
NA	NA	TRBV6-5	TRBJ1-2	CASRAANRERGGYTF	TGTGCCAGCAGAGCCGCCAACAGGGAGAGGGGTGGCTACACCTTC
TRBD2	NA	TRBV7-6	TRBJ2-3	CASSLALASGRAGGTQYF	TGTGCCAGCAGCTTAGCGCTCGCTAGCGGGAGGGCCGGGGGTACGCAGTATTTT
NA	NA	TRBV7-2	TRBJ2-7	CASSLSPGRGEQYF	TGTGCCAGCAGCTTATCTCCAGGGCGGGGCGAGCAGTACTTC
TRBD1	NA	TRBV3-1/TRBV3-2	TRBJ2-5	CASSQLQGFGETQYF	TGTGCCAGCAGCCAACTACAGGGGTTTGGTGAGACCCAGTACTTC
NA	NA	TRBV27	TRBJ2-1	CASSTGSLQFF	TGTGCCAGCAGTACAGGCTCCCTCCAGTTCTTC
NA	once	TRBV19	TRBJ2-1	CASSILYNEQFF	TGTGCCAGTAGTATACTATACAATGAGCAGTTCTTC
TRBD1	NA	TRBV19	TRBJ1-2	CASKERDRLGYTF	TGTGCCAGTAAGGAGAGGGACAGACTCGGCTACACCTTC
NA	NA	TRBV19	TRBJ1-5	CASSASTYSNQPQHF	TGTGCCAGTAGTGCCAGTACATATAGCAATCAGCCCCAGCATTTT
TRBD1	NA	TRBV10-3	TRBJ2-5	CAISGGQGAAGGRRETQYF	TGTGCCATCAGTGGGGGACAGGGGGCGGCCGGCGGTCGTAGGGAGACCCAGTACTTC
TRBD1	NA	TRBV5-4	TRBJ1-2	CASSLIGTGEGYTF	TGTGCCAGCAGCTTGATCGGGACAGGGGAGGGCTACACCTTC
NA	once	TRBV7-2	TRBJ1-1	CASSLAARTTEAFF	TGTGCCAGCAGCTTAGCGGCCCGAACAACTGAAGCTTTCTTT
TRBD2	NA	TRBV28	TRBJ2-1	CASSWGLAGGYNEQFF	TGTGCCAGCAGTTGGGGACTAGCGGGAGGGTACAATGAGCAGTTCTTC
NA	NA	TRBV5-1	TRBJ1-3	CASSTQGTSGNTIYF	TGCGCCAGCAGCACTCAGGGGACCTCTGGAAACACCATATATTTT
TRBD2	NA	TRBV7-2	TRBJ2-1	CASSVNSGSKSEQFF	TGTGCCAGCAGCGTAAATAGCGGGAGCAAGAGTGAGCAGTTCTTC